This T cell receptor (beta chain) stems from a study of blood T cell repertoires in COVID-19. Study background: COVID-19 samples, acute and convalescent, were from the United States, Italy and Spain.

Assay used: immunoSEQ multiplex PCR; TCRdb lists only in-frame clones, some missing. The sample lists 45,000 to 55,000 clones, almost 80% occurring once. The participants were between about 18 and 95 years old and came from 24 US areas. Membership in each cohort depended on participant-reported clinical history. This CDR3 is 18 amino acids long. Trimming removed 5 bases from V and 3 bases from J; junction bases left unmatched: 15. Germline V CDR1 and CDR2: SEHNR, FQNEAQ (reference sequence). The origin of this receptor is a woman in her 50s with acute COVID-19. Sample: PBMCs or T cells enriched from blood (not recorded which). The chain joins TRBV7-9 to TRBJ1-1; 10 nucleotides align to TRBD1. CDR3 nucleotide sequence: TGTGCCAGCAGCCGTTACATAATCCGGACAGGGGGGTACACTGAAGCTTTCTTT. Protein: CASSRYIIRTGGYTEAFF.